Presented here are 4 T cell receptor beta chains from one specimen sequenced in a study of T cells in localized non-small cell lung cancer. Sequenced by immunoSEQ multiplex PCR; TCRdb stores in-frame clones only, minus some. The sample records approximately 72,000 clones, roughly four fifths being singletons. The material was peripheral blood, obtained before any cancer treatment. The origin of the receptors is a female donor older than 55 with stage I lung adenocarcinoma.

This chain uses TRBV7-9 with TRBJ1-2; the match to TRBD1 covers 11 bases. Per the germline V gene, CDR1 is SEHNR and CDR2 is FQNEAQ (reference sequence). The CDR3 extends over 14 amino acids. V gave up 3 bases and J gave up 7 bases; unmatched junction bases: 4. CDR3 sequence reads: CASSFGTGGGGYTF. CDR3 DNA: TGTGCCAGCAGCTTTGGGACAGGGGGAGGTGGCTACACCTTC.

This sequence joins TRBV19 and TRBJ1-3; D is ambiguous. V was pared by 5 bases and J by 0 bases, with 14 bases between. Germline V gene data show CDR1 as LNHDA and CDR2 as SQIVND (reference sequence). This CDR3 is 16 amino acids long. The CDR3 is CASSESKLSSGNTIYF. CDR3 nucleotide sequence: TGTGCCAGTAGTGAAAGCAAACTCAGCTCTGGAAACACCATATATTTT.

DNA for the CDR3: TGCGCCAGCAGCCAGGACCGGTTTCGGGGGGCCAGTAATAGCAATCAGCCCCAGCATTTT. Protein sequence: CASSQDRFRGASNSNQPQHF. The genes are TRBV4-1 and TRBJ1-5, with D perhaps matching TRBD1 (6 bases). Trimming took off 3 bases at V and 0 bases at J, with 24 bases between the two ends. The CDR3 is made up of 20 amino acids. Germline assignment: CDR1 MGHRA and CDR2 YSYEKL.

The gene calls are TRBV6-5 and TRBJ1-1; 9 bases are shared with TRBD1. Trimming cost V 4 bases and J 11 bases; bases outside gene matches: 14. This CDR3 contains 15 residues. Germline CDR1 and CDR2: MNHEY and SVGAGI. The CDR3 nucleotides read TGTGCCAGCAGTTCCGCGACAGGGGGGTACGAAAGGGCTTTCTTT. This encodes CASSSATGGYERAFF.